One and the same sample provided the 5 T cell receptor beta chains below, sequenced in a study of neurological immune-mediated disorders. From the 5' RACE reads, TCRdb called clonotypes with MiXCR, one entry per CDR3 protein. The sample shows tens of thousands of distinct CDR3 sequences, approximately 5.1% of them seen only once. The sample consisted of PBMCs. The receptors come from a human donor with multiple sclerosis. The donor label of this sample is uncertain.

This clonotype was seen at least ten times. The chain recombines TRBV2 with TRBJ1-2, with 8 bases that match TRBD1. V lost 2 bases, J lost 4 bases, and 6 bases stayed unmatched. Germline V gives CDR1 SNHLY, CDR2 FYNNEI. The CDR3 is made up of 15 amino acids. CDR3 amino acids: CASSEWDRQTYGYTF. The CDR3 nucleotides are TGTGCCAGCAGTGAATGGGACAGGCAGACCTATGGCTACACCTTC.

In its sample, this clonotype was seen many times. This chain connects TRBV7-8 to TRBJ2-7, with D perhaps matching TRBD1 (5 bases). Germline lookup yields CDR1 SGHVS and CDR2 FQNEAQ. The ends were cut back, 0 bases at V and 2 bases at J, with 17 bases in the middle. The CDR3 is 17 residues long. The CDR3: CASSLARGAGLTYEQYF. DNA for the CDR3: TGTGCCAGCAGCTTAGCGCGTGGTGCAGGGTTAACCTACGAGCAGTACTTC.

V is TRBV20-1 and J is TRBJ1-2; tentatively, D is TRBD1 (5 bases). Trimming removed 6 bases at V and 8 bases at J, with 19 bases between. The CDR3 length is 13 residues. Germline V gene data show CDR1 as DFQATT and CDR2 as SNEGSKA (reference sequence). The CDR3 nucleotides read TGCAGTGCCCGGCCGGGGGGGGACTGGGGCTACACCTTC. This translates into CSARPGGDWGYTF.

This clonotype was recorded many times. This sequence joins TRBV20-1 and TRBJ2-1; possibly TRBD1 or TRBD2 for D (6 bases each). Germline V gives CDR1 DFQATT, CDR2 SNEGSKA (reference sequence). The CDR3 loop spans 14 amino acids. The CDR3 nucleotides read TGCAGGGCCAATCCGGGGGCCACATACAATGAGCAGTTCTTC. It specifies CRANPGATYNEQFF.

The V gene is TRBV2, the J gene TRBJ1-1; TRBD1 is a possible D gene (5 bases). This CDR3 is built from 12 residues. Between the trimmed V and J ends, which lost 11 bases and 3 bases, there was a span of 13 bases. Per the germline V gene, CDR1 is SNHLY and CDR2 is FYNNEI. The CDR3 sequence: CAEGRGDTEAFF. CDR3 in DNA: TGTGCCGAGGGGAGAGGCGACACTGAAGCTTTCTTT.